This T cell receptor (beta chain) is drawn from a study of response to subunit inactivated influenza vaccine. V shed 4 bases, J shed 7 bases, and the junction held 4 bases outside the gene matches. CDR1 and CDR2 from the germline V gene are SGHTA and FQGNSA. The length of the CDR3 is 14 residues. TCRdb called the RT-PCR reads again in MiXCR, with one record for every CDR3 protein. Among about 540,000 distinct CDR3 sequences, around 25% were seen once, and the ten largest hold about 2.8%. These data also formed part of another study, on T cells expressing NK-cell markers. That publication notes: In generating TCR beta cDNA, 5'RACE template switching with UMIs was used. Cells sorted as CD3+CD56+NKG2C+, CD3+CD56+NKG2C- and CD3+CD56-NKG2C+ T cells supplied the TCR beta repertoires. The dominant NKG2C+ clonotypes represented about 1.0-7.0% of CD8+ T cells in about six donors. The same clonotypes also predominated in the CD3+CD56-NKG2C+ fraction of several donors. No clear determination of HCMV specificity was made for expanded NKG2C+ T cell clones.

This chain joins TRBV7-2 and TRBJ2-1, with 10 bases aligning to TRBD1. The specimen comprised CD4+ T cells sorted from PBMCs, sampled roughly 12 days after vaccination. The receptor was isolated from a man aged 50 to 60 who received an inactivated influenza vaccine. The CDR3 DNA reads TGTGCCAGCAGCTACGGGACAGGGGTTAATGAGCAGTTCTTC. This encodes CASSYGTGVNEQFF.